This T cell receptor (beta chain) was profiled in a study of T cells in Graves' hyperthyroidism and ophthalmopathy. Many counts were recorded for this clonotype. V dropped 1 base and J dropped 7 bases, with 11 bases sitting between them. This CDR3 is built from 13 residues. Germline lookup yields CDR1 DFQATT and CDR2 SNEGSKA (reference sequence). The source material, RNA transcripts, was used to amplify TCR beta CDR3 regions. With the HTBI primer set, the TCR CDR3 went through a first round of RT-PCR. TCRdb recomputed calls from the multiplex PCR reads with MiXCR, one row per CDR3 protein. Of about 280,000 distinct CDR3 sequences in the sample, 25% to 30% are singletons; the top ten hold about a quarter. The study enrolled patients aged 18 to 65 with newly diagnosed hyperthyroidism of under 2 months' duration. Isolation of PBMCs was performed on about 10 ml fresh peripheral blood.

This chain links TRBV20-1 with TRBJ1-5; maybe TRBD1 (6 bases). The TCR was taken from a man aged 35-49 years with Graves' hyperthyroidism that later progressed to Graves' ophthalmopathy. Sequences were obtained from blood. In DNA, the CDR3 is TGCAGTGCTAGAGGTCAGGGGAGCCAGCCCCAGCATTTT. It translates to CSARGQGSQPQHF.